The present TCR beta chain was sequenced within a study of blood T cell repertoires in COVID-19. For the study at large: Material from acute and convalescent COVID-19 was sourced from the United States, Italy and Spain.

The CDR3 contains 15 residues. Germline loops: CDR1 MNHEY, CDR2 SMNVEV (reference sequence). The V segment lost 3 bases and the J segment 4 bases; nucleotides outside the gene matches: 7. Measured with immunoSEQ multiplex PCR; TCRdb has only the in-frame clones, and not every one. The sample lists 380,000 or so clones, approximately 91% occurring once. The TCR comes from a woman in her forties with acute COVID-19. J is TRBJ1-2 and V is TRBV27; 8 bases line up with TRBD1. Sequenced sample: PBMCs or T cells enriched from blood (not recorded which). The CDR3 sequence is CASSFDQGAFYGYTF. The CDR3 DNA reads TGTGCCAGCAGTTTTGATCAGGGGGCGTTCTATGGCTACACCTTC.